One and the same sample provided the 28 T cell receptor beta chains below, sequenced in a study of blood T cell repertoires in COVID-19 (dated by TCRdb to the early 2020s). Library preparation used the immunoSEQ multiplex PCR assay. TCRdb provides this immuneACCESS table in a form limited to in-frame rearrangements. Some clones are lacking; in checked studies, under half of them reflect an unresolved V gene, and why the rest are absent is not known. Present in this sample are 450,000 or so clones, 70% to 90% of which were seen just once. Roughly 1.6% of the sample is in the top ten clones. The sample consisted of peripheral blood. Receptors were obtained from a woman between 35 and 50 years old with COVID-19, enrolled during active disease.

This chain joins TRBV5-4 and TRBJ1-4, with 7 positions matching TRBD1. J lost 4 bases, V lost 3 bases, and 6 bases had no gene match. CDR3 length: 15 residues. The V gene's germline CDR1 is SGHNT and CDR2 YYREEE (reference sequence). DNA for the CDR3: TGTGCCAGCAGCTACGCTACAGGGGTTAATGAAAAACTGTTTTTT. Translating it yields CASSYATGVNEKLFF.

V is TRBV30 and J is TRBJ2-4; 7 nucleotides match TRBD1. CDR1 GTSNPN and CDR2 SVGIG come from the germline V gene (reference sequence). This CDR3 is built from 11 residues. The V segment lost 2 bases and the J segment 10 bases; nucleotides outside the gene matches: 2. CDR3 sequence (DNA): TGTGCCTGGAGTCGACAGGGTATTCAGTACTTC. It encodes CAWSRQGIQYF. The full variable domain, rest sourced from reference TRBV30 and TRBJ2-4, is SQTIHQWPATLVQPVGSPLSLECTVEGTSNPNLYWYRQAAGRGLQLLFYSVGIGQISSEVPQNLSASRPQDRQFILSSKKLLLSDSGFYLCAWSRQGIQYFGAGTRLSVL.

The rearrangement links TRBV23-1 to TRBJ2-3; TRBD1 might be the D (6 bases). TRBV23-1 qualifies as an ORF whose function is uncertain. This CDR3 is built from 13 residues. Trimming stripped 8 bases from V and 6 bases from J, with 15 bases between. The CDR3 DNA sequence: TGCGCCAGCCCCGGGACACCTAGGGATACGCAGTATTTT. Translation: CASPGTPRDTQYF.

The chain employs TRBV27 and TRBJ1-2; D remains unclear. V was trimmed by 6 bases and J by 8 bases, leaving 13 bases between them. The CDR3 contains 12 residues. CDR1 is MNHEY and CDR2 is SMNVEV in the germline V gene (reference sequence). In nucleotides, the CDR3 is TGTGCCAGCAGATCCGAGAGGAGCGGCTACACCTTC. It encodes CASRSERSGYTF.

This clone has a single count. The chain employs TRBV27 and TRBJ1-3; D possibly corresponds to TRBD1 (6 bases). This CDR3 comprises 16 residues. Per germline, CDR1 MNHEY and CDR2 SMNVEV (reference sequence). With 3 bases removed from V and 0 bases from J, the gap between germline ends came to 12 bases. CDR3 DNA: TGTGCCAGCAGTTTCAGGGGCAGCACCTCTGGAAACACCATATATTTT. Amino acids: CASSFRGSTSGNTIYF.

The rearrangement uses TRBV29-1 and TRBJ2-1; TRBD2 is a possible D gene (5 bases). The germline V gene encodes CDR1 SQVTM and CDR2 ANQGSEA. The CDR3 has 15 amino acids. The V end was cut by 4 bases, the J end by 5 bases, with 18 bases between. The CDR3 sequence: CSVVHGDYLDNEQFF. The CDR3 DNA reads as TGCAGCGTTGTACATGGAGACTACTTGGACAATGAGCAGTTCTTC.

The rearrangement uses TRBV27 and TRBJ1-2, with TRBD1 matching 8 bases. The germline gives CDR1 MNHEY, CDR2 SMNVEV (reference sequence). Losses at the gene ends were 10 bases for V and 2 bases for J; bases not matched to a gene: 9. This CDR3 region has 14 residues. The CDR3 loop reads CATGRDRLNYGYTF. Here the CDR3 DNA reads TGTGCCACCGGCCGGGACAGGCTGAACTATGGCTACACCTTC.

V usage is TRBV5-1 and J usage is TRBJ1-1; 7 nucleotides align to TRBD1. CDR1 and CDR2 (germline): SGHRS, YFSETQ. The CDR3 has 17 residues. Trimming at V came to 4 bases and at J to 1 base, leaving 13 bases not matched to a gene. CDR3 sequence: CASSRARDSYSNTEAFF. CDR3 bases: TGCGCCAGCAGCCGCGCCCGGGACAGCTACTCGAACACTGAAGCTTTCTTT.

V is TRBV6-1 and J is TRBJ1-6; the match to TRBD1 covers 7 bases. Germline CDR1 is MNHNS and CDR2 is SASEGT. The CDR3 consists of 15 residues. The junction had 5 bases not matched to a gene; V was cut back by 2 bases and J by 7 bases. For the CDR3, the DNA is TGTGCCAGCAGTGAATTTTCGACAGGGAATTCACCCCTCCACTTT. This codes for CASSEFSTGNSPLHF.

This clone showed up just once. The chain joins TRBV6-1 to TRBJ1-2; 10 nucleotides align to TRBD1. V lost 3 bases to trimming and J lost 3 bases; unmatched junction nucleotides: 7. CDR1 is MNHNS and CDR2 is SASEGT in the germline V gene. The CDR3 loop spans 16 amino acids. CDR3 residues: CASSEAGTGEDYGYTF. The CDR3 bases are TGTGCCAGCAGTGAGGCGGGGACAGGGGAAGACTATGGCTACACCTTC.

The chain carries TRBV6-6 and TRBJ1-1; D possibly corresponds to TRBD1 (6 bases). In germline, CDR1 is MNHNY, CDR2 SVGAGI (reference sequence). Trimming removed 5 bases from V and 5 bases from J, with 18 bases in between. The CDR3 is 15 amino acids. CDR3 loop: CASSTEIARGTEAFF. The CDR3, as DNA: TGTGCCAGCAGTACAGAAATCGCCAGGGGTACTGAAGCTTTCTTT.

The chain couples TRBV19 to TRBJ2-5, with TRBD2 identical over 14 bases. The CDR3 sequence is 18 residues long. The V gene end was trimmed by 4 bases and the J gene end by 4 bases; junction bases not matched to a gene: 11. Germline V lookup: CDR1 LNHDA, CDR2 SQIVND (reference sequence). CDR3: CASSTSGTSGGGRETQYF. The CDR3 DNA is TGTGCCAGTAGTACATCCGGGACTAGCGGGGGAGGGCGAGAGACCCAGTACTTC.

V is TRBV2 and J is TRBJ2-7; TRBD2 agrees at 11 bases. J gave up 6 bases and V 3 bases, and 4 bases lay outside the gene matches. CDR1 and CDR2 from the germline V gene are SNHLY and FYNNEI. This CDR3 spans 14 amino acids. The CDR3 region has the DNA TGTGCCAGCAGTGAGGCACTAGCGGGAGTCGAGCAGTACTTC. It translates to CASSEALAGVEQYF. Variable domain in full (rest from reference TRBV2 and TRBJ2-7): EPEVTQTPSHQVTQMGQEVILRCVPISNHLYFYWYRQILGQKVEFLVSFYNNEISEKSEIFDDQFSVERPDGSNFTLKIRSTKLEDSAMYFCASSEALAGVEQYFGPGTRLTVT.

V gene TRBV11-2 combines with J gene TRBJ1-2, with D possibly matching TRBD1 (5 bases). Germline V CDR1 and CDR2: SGHAT, FQNNGV. The V gene lost 1 base and the J gene lost 3 bases, with 9 bases spanning the gap. This CDR3 comprises 14 residues. The CDR3 is CASSLGQGYYGYTF. The DNA of the CDR3 is TGTGCCAGCAGCTTAGGGCAGGGCTACTATGGCTACACCTTC.

V and J are TRBV9 and TRBJ1-2; TRBD1 aligns across 10 bases. There are 16 residues in the CDR3. Trimming removed 3 bases from V and 4 bases from J; junction bases left unmatched: 9. CDR1 and CDR2 (germline): SGDLS, YYNGEE. The CDR3 reads CASSAPGQGNPYGYTF. The CDR3 DNA follows: TGTGCCAGCAGCGCACCGGGACAGGGGAATCCCTATGGCTACACCTTC. Full variable domain (rest looked up from reference TRBV9 and TRBJ1-2): DSGVTQTPKHLITATGQRVTLRCSPRSGDLSVYWYQQSLDQGLQFLIQYYNGEERAKGNILERFSAQQFPDLHSELNLSSLELGDSALYFCASSAPGQGNPYGYTFGSGTRLTVV.

CDR3 region: CASSIVRGQGEQYF. CDR3 bases: TGTGCCAGTAGTATCGTCAGGGGGCAGGGCGAGCAGTACTTC. The chain recombines TRBV19 with TRBJ2-7; 8 bases align to TRBD1. Germline V gives CDR1 LNHDA, CDR2 SQIVND (reference sequence). V lost 3 bases, J lost 6 bases, and 7 bases stayed unmatched. This CDR3 spans 14 amino acids.

The chain joins TRBV15 to TRBJ1-2, with 8 bases fitting TRBD1. CDR1 is LNHNV, CDR2 YYDKDF, per germline (reference sequence). V lost 2 bases and J lost 3; bases outside the gene matches: 14. This CDR3 has 18 amino acids. CDR3 nucleotide sequence: TGTGCCACCAGCAGAATACCAGGACAGGGTAGAAGGGACTATGGCTACACCTTC. Translating gives CATSRIPGQGRRDYGYTF. The complete variable domain, with remaining parts taken from reference TRBV15 and TRBJ1-2, reads DAMVIQNPRYQVTQFGKPVTLSCSQTLNHNVMYWYQQKSSQAPKLLFHYYDKDFNNEADTPDNFQSRRPNTSFCFLDIRSPGLGDTAMYLCATSRIPGQGRRDYGYTFGSGTRLTVV.

This clone has only one observation. The rearrangement joins TRBV19 to TRBJ2-1, with TRBD2 matching 8 bases. This CDR3 has 14 amino acids. J lost 6 bases, V lost 4 bases, and 5 bases had no gene match. Germline CDR1 reads LNHDA; CDR2 reads SQIVND (reference sequence). As DNA, the CDR3 is TGTGCCAGTAGTACCACTAGCGGAGGCAATGAGCAGTTCTTC. Translated, it gives CASSTTSGGNEQFF.

V is TRBV4-2 and J is TRBJ1-1; D is unresolved. The V gene's germline CDR1 is LGHNA and CDR2 YNFKEQ. The CDR3 covers 16 residues. Trimming stripped 1 base from V and 2 bases from J, with 14 bases between. CDR3 sequence reads: CASSQAEGRRNTEAFF. DNA of the CDR3: TGTGCCAGCAGCCAAGCGGAGGGAAGGCGAAACACTGAAGCTTTCTTT.

As concerns this clone: The same CDR3 is also encoded by other DNA sequences in this sample. J is TRBJ1-1 and V is TRBV3-1 (or the pseudogene TRBV3-2); a weak D match, TRBD1 (5 bases). Germline V gene sequence: CDR1 LGHDT, CDR2 YNNKEL (reference sequence). V shed 8 bases and J shed 2 bases, with 12 bases lying between them. The CDR3 runs 13 residues. The CDR3 sequence: CASSPQANTEAFF. In DNA form, the CDR3 reads TGTGCCAGCTCCCCACAGGCTAACACTGAAGCTTTCTTT.

The V and J genes are TRBV9 and TRBJ1-1; D unclear. Germline CDR1 reads SGDLS; CDR2 reads YYNGEE. This CDR3 is built from 13 residues. Trimming removed 5 bases at V and 4 bases at J, with 12 bases between. The CDR3 bases are TGTGCCAGCAGTGGAGTATTAGGCACTGAAGCTTTCTTT. Its protein is CASSGVLGTEAFF.

In DNA form, the CDR3 reads TGCGCCAGCAGCTTGGGAAGTAGGGGAAACACTGAAGCTTTCTTT. This encodes CASSLGSRGNTEAFF. The genes are TRBV5-1 and TRBJ1-1; D possibly corresponds to TRBD1 (5 bases). This CDR3 region has 15 residues. Germline CDR1 is SGHRS and CDR2 is YFSETQ. V was shortened by 0 bases and J by 2 bases, with 11 bases between the two germline ends.

V usage is TRBV5-1 and J usage is TRBJ1-1; perhaps TRBD1 as D (6 bases). The CDR3 is 15 amino acids. Trimming stripped 1 base from V and 1 base from J, with 11 bases between. Germline CDR1 and CDR2: SGHRS and YFSETQ. The CDR3 DNA reads TGCGCCAGCAGCTTGCTTACCAGGGGGAACACTGAAGCTTTCTTT. Encoded protein: CASSLLTRGNTEAFF.

Only one count was recorded for this clone. The rearrangement joins TRBV5-4 to TRBJ1-4; the match to TRBD1 covers 9 bases. Trimming removed 4 bases from V and 8 bases from J; junction bases left unmatched: 6. This CDR3 has 14 residues. Germline loops: CDR1 SGHNT, CDR2 YYREEE (reference sequence). CDR3: CASSMGQGREKLFF. The CDR3 nucleotides read TGTGCCAGCAGCATGGGACAGGGACGCGAAAAACTGTTTTTT.

This clone appeared a single time. This chain uses TRBV5-1 with TRBJ1-6; TRBD1 aligns across 8 bases. CDR3 length equals 15 residues. The V and J ends lost 4 bases and 11 bases, in that order; junction bases with no gene match: 11. The germline V gene encodes CDR1 SGHRS and CDR2 YFSETQ. CDR3 amino acids: CASSPLTGEGTPLHF. DNA of the CDR3: TGCGCCAGCAGCCCCCTGACAGGGGAGGGGACACCCCTCCACTTT.

This rearrangement joins TRBV27 to TRBJ2-5; TRBD1 agrees at 11 bases. The germline CDR1 and CDR2 sequences are MNHEY and SMNVEV (reference sequence). Trimming removed 5 bases from V and 4 bases from J; junction bases left unmatched: 9. CDR3 length: 16 residues. CDR3 protein: CASSLIRTGGRETQYF. In nucleotides, the CDR3 is TGTGCCAGCAGTCTTATCAGGACAGGGGGCCGAGAGACCCAGTACTTC.

This sequence joins TRBV3-1 (or the pseudogene TRBV3-2) and TRBJ1-6, with 10 bases fitting TRBD1. V lost 4 bases and J lost 2; bases outside the gene matches: 8. The length of the CDR3 is 18 residues. Germline assignment: CDR1 LGHDT and CDR2 YNNKEL (reference sequence). The CDR3 reads CASSPEGQGIPYNSPLHF. For the CDR3, the DNA is TGTGCCAGCAGCCCCGAGGGACAGGGGATTCCCTATAATTCACCCCTCCACTTT.

V usage is TRBV2 and J usage is TRBJ1-5; a possible D gene is TRBD1 (5 bases). The V end was cut by 3 bases, the J end by 5 bases, with 11 bases between. Germline CDR1 reads SNHLY; CDR2 reads FYNNEI. The length of the CDR3 is 14 residues. CDR3 in amino acids: CASSDREGHQPQHF. In DNA, the CDR3 is TGTGCCAGCAGTGATAGGGAGGGACATCAGCCCCAGCATTTT.